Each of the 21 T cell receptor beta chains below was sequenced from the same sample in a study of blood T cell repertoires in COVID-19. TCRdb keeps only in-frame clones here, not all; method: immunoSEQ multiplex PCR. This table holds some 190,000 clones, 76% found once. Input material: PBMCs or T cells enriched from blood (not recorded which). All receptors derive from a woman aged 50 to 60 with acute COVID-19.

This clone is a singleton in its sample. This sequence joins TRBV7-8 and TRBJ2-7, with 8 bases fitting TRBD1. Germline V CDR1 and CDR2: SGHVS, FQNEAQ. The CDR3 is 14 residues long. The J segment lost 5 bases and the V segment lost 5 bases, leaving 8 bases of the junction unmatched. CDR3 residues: CASSPPDRVHEQYV. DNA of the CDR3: TGTGCCAGCAGCCCGCCGGACAGGGTCCACGAGCAGTACGTC.

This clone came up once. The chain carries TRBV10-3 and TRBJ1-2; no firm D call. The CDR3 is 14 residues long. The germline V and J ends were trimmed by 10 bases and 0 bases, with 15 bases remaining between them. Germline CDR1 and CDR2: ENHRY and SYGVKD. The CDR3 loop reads CATIGDNPNYGYTF. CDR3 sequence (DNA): TGTGCCACCATAGGCGACAATCCTAACTATGGCTACACCTTC.

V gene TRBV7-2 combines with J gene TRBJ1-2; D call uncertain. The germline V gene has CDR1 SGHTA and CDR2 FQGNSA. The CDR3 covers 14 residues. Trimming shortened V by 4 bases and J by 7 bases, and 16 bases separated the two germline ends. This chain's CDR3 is CASSSGPGSGGYTF. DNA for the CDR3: TGTGCCAGCAGCTCCGGGCCGGGGTCCGGTGGCTACACCTTC.

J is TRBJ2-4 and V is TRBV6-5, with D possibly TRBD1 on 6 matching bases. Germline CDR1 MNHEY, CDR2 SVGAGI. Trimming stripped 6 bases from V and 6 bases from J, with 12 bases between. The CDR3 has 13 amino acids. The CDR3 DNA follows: TGTGCCAGCAGAGGAACAGGGAGAAACATTCAGTACTTC. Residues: CASRGTGRNIQYF.

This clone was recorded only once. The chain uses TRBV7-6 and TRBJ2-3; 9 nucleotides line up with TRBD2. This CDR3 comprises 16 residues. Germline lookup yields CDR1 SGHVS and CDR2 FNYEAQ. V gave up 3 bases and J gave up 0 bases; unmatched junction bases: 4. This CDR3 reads CASSFIAGASTDTQYF. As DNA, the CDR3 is TGTGCCAGCAGCTTTATAGCGGGGGCCAGCACAGATACGCAGTATTTT. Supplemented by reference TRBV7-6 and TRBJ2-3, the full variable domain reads GAGVSQSPRYKVTKRGQDVALRCDPISGHVSLYWYRQALGQGPEFLTYFNYEAQQDKSGLPNDRFSAERPEGSISTLTIQRTEQRDSAMYRCASSFIAGASTDTQYFGPGTRLTVL.

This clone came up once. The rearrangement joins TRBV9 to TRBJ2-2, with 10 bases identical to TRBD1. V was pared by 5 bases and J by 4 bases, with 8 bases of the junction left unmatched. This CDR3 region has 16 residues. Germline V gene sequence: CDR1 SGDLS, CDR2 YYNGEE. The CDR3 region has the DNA TGTGCCAGCAGTCCCGGGACAGGGGCAGGCACCGGGGAGCTGTTTTTT. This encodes CASSPGTGAGTGELFF.

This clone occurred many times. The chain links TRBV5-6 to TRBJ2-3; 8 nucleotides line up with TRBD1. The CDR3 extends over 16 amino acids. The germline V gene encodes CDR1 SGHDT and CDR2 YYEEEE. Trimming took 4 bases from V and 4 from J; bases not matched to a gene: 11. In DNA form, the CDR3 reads TGTGCCAGCAGCACGGATAGGACAGGGAATCCAGATACGCAGTATTTT. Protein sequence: CASSTDRTGNPDTQYF.

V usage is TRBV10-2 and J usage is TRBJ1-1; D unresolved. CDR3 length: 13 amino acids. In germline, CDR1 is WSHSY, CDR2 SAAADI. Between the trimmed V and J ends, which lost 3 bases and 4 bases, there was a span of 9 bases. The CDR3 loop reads CASSDTGFTEAFF. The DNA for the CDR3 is TGCGCCAGCAGTGACACGGGTTTCACTGAAGCTTTCTTT.

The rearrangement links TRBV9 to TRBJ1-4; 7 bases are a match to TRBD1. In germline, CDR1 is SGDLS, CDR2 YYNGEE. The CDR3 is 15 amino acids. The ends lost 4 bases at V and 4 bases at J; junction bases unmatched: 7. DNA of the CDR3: TGTGCCAGCAGCCCTCGGACAGGTTATAATGAAAAACTGTTTTTT. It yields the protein CASSPRTGYNEKLFF. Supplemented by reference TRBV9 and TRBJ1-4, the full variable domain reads DSGVTQTPKHLITATGQRVTLRCSPRSGDLSVYWYQQSLDQGLQFLIQYYNGEERAKGNILERFSAQQFPDLHSELNLSSLELGDSALYFCASSPRTGYNEKLFFGSGTQLSVL.

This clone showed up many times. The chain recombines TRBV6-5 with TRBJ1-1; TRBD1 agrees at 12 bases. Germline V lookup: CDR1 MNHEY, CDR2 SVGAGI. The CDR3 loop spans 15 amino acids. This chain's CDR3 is CASFGTGGANTEAFF. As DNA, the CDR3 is TGTGCGAGCTTCGGGACAGGGGGCGCGAACACTGAAGCTTTCTTT.

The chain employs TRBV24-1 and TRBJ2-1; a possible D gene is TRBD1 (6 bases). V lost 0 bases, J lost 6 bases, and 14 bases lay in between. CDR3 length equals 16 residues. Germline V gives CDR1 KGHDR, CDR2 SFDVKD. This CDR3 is CATSDLMFGGTNEQFF. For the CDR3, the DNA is TGTGCCACCAGTGATTTGATGTTTGGGGGCACCAATGAGCAGTTCTTC.

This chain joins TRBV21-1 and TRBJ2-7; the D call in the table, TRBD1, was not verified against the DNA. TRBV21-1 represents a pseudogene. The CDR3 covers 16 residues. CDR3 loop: CASSKHQGDRVREQYV. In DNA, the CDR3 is TGTGCCAGCAGCAAACATCAGGGGGACAGGGTACGCGAGCAGTACGTC.

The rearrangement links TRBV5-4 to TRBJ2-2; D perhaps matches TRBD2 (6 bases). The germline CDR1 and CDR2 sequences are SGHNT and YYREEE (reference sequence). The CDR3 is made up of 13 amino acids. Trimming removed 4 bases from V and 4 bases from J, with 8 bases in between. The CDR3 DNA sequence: TGTGCCAGCAGCCAGGGAGGCACCGGGGAGCTGTTTTTT. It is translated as CASSQGGTGELFF.

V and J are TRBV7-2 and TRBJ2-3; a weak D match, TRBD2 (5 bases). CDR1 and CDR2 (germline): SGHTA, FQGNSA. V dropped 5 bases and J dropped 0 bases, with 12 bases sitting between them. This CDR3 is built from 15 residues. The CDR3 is CASSPLAESTDTQYF. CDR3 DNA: TGTGCCAGCAGCCCCCTAGCAGAAAGCACAGATACGCAGTATTTT.

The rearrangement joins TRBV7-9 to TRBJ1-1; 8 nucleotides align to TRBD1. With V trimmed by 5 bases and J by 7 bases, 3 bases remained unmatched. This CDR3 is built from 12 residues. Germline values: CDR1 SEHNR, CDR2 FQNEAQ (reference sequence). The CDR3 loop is CASSGTGYEAFF. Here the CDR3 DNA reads TGTGCCAGCAGCGGGACAGGTTATGAAGCTTTCTTT.

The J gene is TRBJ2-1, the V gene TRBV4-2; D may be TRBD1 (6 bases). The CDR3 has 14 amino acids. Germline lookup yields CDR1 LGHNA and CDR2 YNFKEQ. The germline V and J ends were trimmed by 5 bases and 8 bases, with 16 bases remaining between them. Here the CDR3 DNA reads TGTGCCAGCAGCTCGGCGCCTGAGGGGGATGAGCAGTTCTTC. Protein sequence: CASSSAPEGDEQFF.

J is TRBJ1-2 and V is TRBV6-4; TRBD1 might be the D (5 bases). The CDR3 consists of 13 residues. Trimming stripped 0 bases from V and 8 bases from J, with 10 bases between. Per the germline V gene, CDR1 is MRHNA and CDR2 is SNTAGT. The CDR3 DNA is TGTGCCAGCAGTGACTCCAGGGTTGGAGGCTACACCTTC. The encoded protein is CASSDSRVGGYTF.

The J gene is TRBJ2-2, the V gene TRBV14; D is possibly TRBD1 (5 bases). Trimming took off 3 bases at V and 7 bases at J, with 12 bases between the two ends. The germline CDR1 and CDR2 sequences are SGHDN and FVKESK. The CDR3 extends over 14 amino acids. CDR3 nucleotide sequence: TGTGCCAGCAGCCATAGACCAGGGTTCGGGGAGCTGTTTTTT. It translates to CASSHRPGFGELFF.

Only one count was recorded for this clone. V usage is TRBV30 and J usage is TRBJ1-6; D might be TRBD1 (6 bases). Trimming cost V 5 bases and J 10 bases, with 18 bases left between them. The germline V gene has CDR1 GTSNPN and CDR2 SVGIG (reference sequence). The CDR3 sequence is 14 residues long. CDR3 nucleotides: TGTGCCTGGCTGGAAGGGGGTCGTAGCTCACCCCTCCACTTT. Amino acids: CAWLEGGRSSPLHF.

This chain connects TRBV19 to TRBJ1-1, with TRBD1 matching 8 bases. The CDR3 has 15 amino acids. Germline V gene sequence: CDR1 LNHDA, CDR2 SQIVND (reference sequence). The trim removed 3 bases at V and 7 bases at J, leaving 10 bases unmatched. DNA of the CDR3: TGTGCCAGTAGTATCTTCTCCGGACAGGGAGGTGAAGCTTTCTTT. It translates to CASSIFSGQGGEAFF.

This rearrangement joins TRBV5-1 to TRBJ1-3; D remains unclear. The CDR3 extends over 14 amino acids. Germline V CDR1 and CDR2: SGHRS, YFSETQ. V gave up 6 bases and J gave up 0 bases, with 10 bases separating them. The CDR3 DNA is TGCGCCAGCACCGAGGGCGACTCTGGAAACACCATATATTTT. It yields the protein CASTEGDSGNTIYF.